This T cell receptor beta chain came from a study of response to subunit inactivated influenza vaccine. Overall study findings and caveats: Each seasonal flu vaccination may recruit only limited new T cells, authors suggested.

A single record per CDR3 protein comes from TCRdb applying MiXCR to the RT-PCR reads. The sample has more than 700,000 distinct CDR3 sequences, 21% seen once. Concerning this clonotype: As yet, its antigen is unknown.

The TCR was taken from a man aged 50 to 59 who received an inactivated influenza vaccine. The source was PBMCs from blood, collected approximately 5 days after vaccination.

The CDR3 loop is CASSLRGRSDTQYF. CDR3 DNA sequence: TGTGCCAGCAGTTTACGGGGACGGTCAGATACGCAGTATTTT. V is TRBV28 and J is TRBJ2-3; D possibly uses TRBD1 or TRBD2 (5 bases each). V was cut by 2 bases and J by 4 bases, with 10 bases left in between. The CDR3 loop spans 14 amino acids. Looked up from germline, CDR1 is MDHEN and CDR2 is SYDVKM.